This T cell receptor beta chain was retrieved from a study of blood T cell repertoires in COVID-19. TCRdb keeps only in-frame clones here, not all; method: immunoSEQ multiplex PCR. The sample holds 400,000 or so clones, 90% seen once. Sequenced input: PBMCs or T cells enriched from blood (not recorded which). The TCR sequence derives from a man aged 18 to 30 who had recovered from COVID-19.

The chain's CDR3 is CASSVYRGTEAFF. CDR3 in DNA: TGTGCCAGCAGCGTATATAGGGGTACTGAAGCTTTCTTT. The chain combines TRBV9 with TRBJ1-1; maybe TRBD1 (5 bases). CDR3 length: 13 residues. Germline CDR1 reads SGDLS; CDR2 reads YYNGEE. Trimming left V 1 base short and J 5 bases short, with 9 bases between.